This passage covers 10 T cell receptor beta chains from one sample sequenced in a study of Graves' ophthalmopathy and Graves' hyperthyroidism. The sequenced template was RNA, covering the TCR beta CDR3 region. The first round was an RT-PCR with HTBI primers, and the second round was a multiplex PCR. TCRdb called the multiplex PCR reads again in MiXCR, with one record for every CDR3 protein. The data show approximately 460,000 distinct CDR3 sequences, about an eighth seen once. What was sequenced was blood. The receptors here all came from a woman aged 25 to 39 with Graves' ophthalmopathy.

This clonotype was seen at least ten times. The chain is built from TRBV29-1 and TRBJ2-2, with a possible D match to TRBD2 (6 bases). This CDR3 has 12 residues. Trimming stripped 6 bases from V and 4 bases from J, with 9 bases between. CDR1 is SQVTM, CDR2 ANQGSEA, per germline. The CDR3 DNA follows: TGCAGCGTCGTGGGGGGCACCGGGGAGCTGTTTTTT. It codes for CSVVGGTGELFF.

In this sample, this clonotype turned up many times. The chain combines TRBV6-5 with TRBJ2-2; D may correspond to TRBD1 or TRBD2 (5 bases each). Germline V gene data show CDR1 as MNHEY and CDR2 as SVGAGI. The V and J ends lost 6 bases and 6 bases respectively, with 8 bases between them. The CDR3 extends over 12 amino acids. CDR3 sequence reads: CASRGTAGELFF. CDR3 DNA sequence: TGTGCCAGCAGGGGGACCGCCGGGGAGCTGTTTTTT.

This clonotype was seen repeatedly, ten times or more. The rearrangement uses TRBV12-3 or TRBV12-4 and TRBJ1-3; 7 bases are a match to TRBD1. The CDR3 runs 15 residues. After removal of 6 bases from V and 0 bases from J, the junction contained 5 bases not matched to a gene. CDR3: CASSLQGLSGNTIYF. The DNA of the CDR3 is TGTGCCAGCAGCCTACAGGGGCTCTCTGGAAACACCATATATTTT.

This clonotype was counted only a few times. The chain uses TRBV7-8 and TRBJ1-2; 8 nucleotides line up with TRBD1. In germline, CDR1 is SGHVS, CDR2 FQNEAQ. V gave up 7 bases and J gave up 13 bases; unmatched junction bases: 11. CDR3 length equals 12 residues. The CDR3 sequence is CASTDMGQAATF. The CDR3 DNA follows: TGTGCCAGCACCGATATGGGACAGGCGGCCACCTTC.

The sample holds many counts of this clonotype. This chain uses TRBV11-2 with TRBJ2-7, with D hard to call. V gave up 3 bases and J gave up 2 bases, with 5 bases separating them. From germline, CDR1 is SGHAT and CDR2 FQNNGV. CDR3 length: 12 amino acids. For the CDR3, the DNA is TGTGCCAGCAGCTTCACAGCCTACGAGCAGTACTTC. Encoded protein: CASSFTAYEQYF.

This clonotype was found many times. The CDR3 DNA is TGTGCCAGCAAGGCCGATAGCAATCAGCCCCAGCATTTT. Its protein is CASKADSNQPQHF. V gene TRBV2 combines with J gene TRBJ1-5; D not certain. Germline CDR1 SNHLY, CDR2 FYNNEI. Trimming cost V 7 bases and J 0 bases, with 7 bases left between them. This CDR3 has 13 amino acids.

Many counts were recorded for this clonotype. The V and J genes are TRBV18 and TRBJ2-7; D is ambiguous. The V gene's germline CDR1 is KGHSH and CDR2 LQKENI. Trimming shortened V by 4 bases and J by 5 bases, and 15 bases separated the two germline ends. The CDR3 runs 14 residues. The CDR3 DNA reads TGTGCCAGCTCACTTGACTTGCGAGTCGACGAGCAGTACTTC. Its protein is CASSLDLRVDEQYF.

There are many counts of this clonotype. The chain carries TRBV27 and TRBJ2-7, with 7 nucleotides matching TRBD1. V lost 7 bases to trimming and J lost 2 bases; unmatched junction nucleotides: 5. CDR3 length equals 13 residues. The germline V gene has CDR1 MNHEY and CDR2 SMNVEV (reference sequence). DNA for the CDR3: TGTGCCAGCACCAGAGGGACAGCCTACGAGCAGTACTTC. Amino acids: CASTRGTAYEQYF.

This clonotype was seen ten or more times. The chain employs TRBV6-1 and TRBJ2-4, with D perhaps TRBD1 (6 bases). Germline V lookup: CDR1 MNHNS, CDR2 SASEGT. The CDR3 has 11 residues. V lost 7 bases and J 8 bases, leaving 9 bases between the germline ends. The CDR3, as DNA: TGTGCCAGCACCTCAGGGGACATTCAGTACTTC. Translation: CASTSGDIQYF.

This clonotype was observed many times. The chain is built from TRBV6-1 and TRBJ2-2; D unresolved. V was pared by 7 bases and J by 6 bases, with 9 bases between. CDR3 length equals 12 residues. Germline V gives CDR1 MNHNS, CDR2 SASEGT. DNA of the CDR3: TGTGCCAGCACCCCCGGGTCCGGGGAGCTGTTTTTT. Translation: CASTPGSGELFF.